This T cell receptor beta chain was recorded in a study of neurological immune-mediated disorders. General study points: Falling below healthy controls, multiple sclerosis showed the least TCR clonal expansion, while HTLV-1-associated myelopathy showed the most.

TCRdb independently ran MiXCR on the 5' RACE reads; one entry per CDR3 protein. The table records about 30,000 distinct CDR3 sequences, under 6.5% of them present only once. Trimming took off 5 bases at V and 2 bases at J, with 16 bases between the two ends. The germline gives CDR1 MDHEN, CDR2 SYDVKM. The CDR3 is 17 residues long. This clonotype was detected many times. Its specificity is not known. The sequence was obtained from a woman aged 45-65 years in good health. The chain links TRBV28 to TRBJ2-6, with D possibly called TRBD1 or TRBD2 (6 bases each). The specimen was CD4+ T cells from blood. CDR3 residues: CASSKGVRGAGANVLTF. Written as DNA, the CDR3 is TGTGCCAGCAGTAAGGGGGTTAGGGGGGCTGGGGCCAACGTCCTGACTTTC.